The text below deals with one T cell receptor beta chain. Antigen unknown. The data stem from a study of long-term antiretroviral therapy in people with HIV. Overall study context: Collection of the earliest samples took place about a decade ahead of the 2015 immediate-ART recommendation.

Study-level points and caveats: Someone took the blood between the mid-2000s and the late 2010s, maybe while older ART regimens were in use. Post-ART, diversity grew, though it stayed under transplant donor control levels.

Trimming removed 8 bases from V and 2 bases from J; junction bases left unmatched: 7. Looked up from germline, CDR1 is MNHEY and CDR2 is SVGAGI. This CDR3 region has 14 residues. Survey-level immunoSEQ v3.0 assays were run. Sequencing was designed to cover about 40,000-50,000 T-cell genomes in each sample. Produced via immunoSEQ multiplex PCR; TCRdb's table is partial and in-frame only. The sample has 25,000 to 30,000 clones; around 89% are singletons. This receptor was taken from a woman under 30 with HIV. The sample consisted of unsorted PBMCs, taken 0.5 years after starting antiretroviral therapy. This chain joins TRBV6-5 and TRBJ2-7; 9 positions match TRBD1. CDR3: CASGQGPSPYEQYF. The CDR3 nucleotides are TGTGCCAGCGGACAGGGGCCTAGCCCCTACGAGCAGTACTTC.